Listed below are T cell receptor beta chains from one sample, sequenced in a study of blood T cell repertoires in COVID-19. Data came from immunoSEQ multiplex PCR; TCRdb stores just in-frame clones and leaves some out. The table records roughly 160,000 clones, around 82% of them present only once. The material sequenced was PBMCs or T cells enriched from blood (not recorded which). The source of these receptors is a man aged 55 to 69 who had recovered from COVID-19. CDR3s include the opening cysteine and the closing phenylalanine or tryptophan. D genes are given only for firm matches. Expanded clones are given a class, and other clones once, few, many or no size at all.

-,-,TRBJ2-7,TRBV7-9,TGTGCCACAACAGGGTCTGGCTACGAGCAGTACTTC,CATTGSGYEQYF
-,-,TRBJ2-2,TRBV28,TGTGCCAGCAGACCCAGGGCCCTCGGGGAGCTGTTTTTT,CASRPRALGELFF
-,-,TRBJ2-7,TRBV7-9,TGTGCCAGCAGCCCACTCAACTACGAGCAGTACTTC,CASSPLNYEQYF
-,TRBD1,TRBJ2-5,TRBV18,TGTGCCAGCTCACCGCTTGGACAGGGCTTCCAAGAGACCCAGTACTTC,CASSPLGQGFQETQYF
-,TRBD2,TRBJ2-4,TRBV30,TGTGCCTGGCGGACTAGCGGGGGTAACATTCAGTACTTC,CAWRTSGGNIQYF
once,-,TRBJ2-2,TRBV11-3,TGTGCCAGCAGCCGATCGGCGGTCTGGGGGGACACCGGGGAGCTGTTTTTT,CASSRSAVWGDTGELFF
-,TRBD1,TRBJ1-2,TRBV6-1,TGTGCCAGCAGTGAAGAGGGGCAGGGGGGCTATGGCTACACCTTC,CASSEEGQGGYGYTF
-,TRBD1,TRBJ1-2,TRBV15,TGTGCCACCAGCAGAGACCCGGGACAGACATATGGCTACACCTTC,CATSRDPGQTYGYTF
-,-,TRBJ1-4,TRBV5-1,TGCGCCAGCAGCTCCGAAGGAGTCAGTAATGAAAAACTGTTTTTT,CASSSEGVSNEKLFF
-,-,TRBJ2-3,TRBV14,TGTGCCAGCAGCCCTCTTACGGGGACTTTCACAGATACGCAGTATTTT,CASSPLTGTFTDTQYF
-,TRBD2,TRBJ2-3,TRBV27,TGTGCCAGCAGTCTGACTGCGGGAGGGCCGGGAGATACGCAGTATTTT,CASSLTAGGPGDTQYF
-,-,TRBJ1-2,TRBV6-5,TGTGCCAGCAGTCAAAAACAGACACCCAACTATGGCTACACCTTC,CASSQKQTPNYGYTF
-,TRBD1,TRBJ2-7,TRBV5-6,TGTGCCAGCAGCTATCGGACAGGGCCTGTTCAATTGTGGTACTTC,CASSYRTGPVQLWYF
-,-,TRBJ2-1,TRBV11-2,TGTGCCAGCAGCCCCGGTGCCGGCTCCTACAATGAGCAGTTCTTC,CASSPGAGSYNEQFF
-,-,TRBJ2-4,TRBV5-6,TGTGCCAGCAGCTTGACGGTAGCCAAAAACATTCAGTACTTC,CASSLTVAKNIQYF
-,TRBD1,TRBJ2-3,TRBV7-2,TGTGCCAGCAGCTCGGGACAGGGAGACTATACGCAGTATTTT,CASSSGQGDYTQYF
-,TRBD2,TRBJ2-3,TRBV10-3,TGTGCCATCAGTGGCCTAGCGGGAGGAGTAGATACGCAGTATTTT,CAISGLAGGVDTQYF
few,-,TRBJ2-7,TRBV5-8,TGTGCCAGCAGCTTGGAAGCAGGGAACGAGCAGTACTTC,CASSLEAGNEQYF